Presented here are 27 T cell receptor beta chains from one specimen sequenced in a study of blood T cell repertoires in COVID-19. The table came from immunoSEQ multiplex PCR; TCRdb's copy has only in-frame clones and leaves some out. The sample records 56,000 or so clones, roughly 87% being singletons. The sequenced sample was peripheral blood. All receptors come from a human donor in a cohort sampled during active COVID-19.

The chain carries TRBV6-5 and TRBJ2-7; 7 nucleotides agree with TRBD1. Trimming removed 7 bases from V and 1 base from J; junction bases left unmatched: 4. CDR1 and CDR2 (germline): MNHEY, SVGAGI. This CDR3 contains 13 residues. CDR3 nucleotides: TGTGCCAGCACGGGACAGCCGTCCTACGAGCAGTACTTC. It yields the protein CASTGQPSYEQYF.

The rearrangement joins TRBV5-6 to TRBJ2-7; the match to TRBD2 covers 10 bases. The CDR3 spans 14 residues. CDR1 and CDR2 from the germline V gene are SGHDT and YYEEEE. V lost 4 bases to trimming and J lost 4 bases; unmatched junction nucleotides: 5. The CDR3 coding sequence is TGTGCCAGCAGCGCCGGGACTAGCGCGTACGAGCAGTACTTC. This encodes CASSAGTSAYEQYF.

This clone was observed a few times. The rearrangement uses TRBV7-8 and TRBJ1-2; TRBD1 aligns across 8 bases. The CDR3 spans 15 residues. Germline values: CDR1 SGHVS, CDR2 FQNEAQ. V lost 0 bases, J lost 8 bases, and 8 bases stayed unmatched. In DNA form, the CDR3 reads TGTGCCAGCAGCTTAGCAGGACAGGGAGCCTCGGGCTACACCTTC. Translating it yields CASSLAGQGASGYTF.

V gene TRBV27 combines with J gene TRBJ1-2; 10 bases are shared with TRBD1. The CDR3 extends over 19 amino acids. In germline, CDR1 is MNHEY, CDR2 SMNVEV (reference sequence). V was pared by 5 bases and J by 7 bases, with 22 bases of the junction left unmatched. The CDR3 reads CASSPLFRDRGLLKGGYTF. CDR3 nucleotide sequence: TGTGCCAGCAGTCCCCTTTTCCGGGACAGGGGACTCCTGAAGGGTGGCTACACCTTC.

This clone was counted a single time. The chain uses TRBV5-1 and TRBJ1-6; 9 nucleotides agree with TRBD1. The CDR3 spans 14 residues. Germline-derived CDR1 and CDR2 are SGHRS and YFSETQ. With 2 bases clipped from V and 8 bases from J, the junction kept 2 bases outside the gene matches. The CDR3 bases are TGCGCCAGCAGCTTACAGGGGGCTGATTCACCCCTCCACTTT. Translating gives CASSLQGADSPLHF.

The chain carries TRBV7-2 and TRBJ1-2, with TRBD1 matching 7 bases. Looked up from germline, CDR1 is SGHTA and CDR2 is FQGNSA. V lost 5 bases, J lost 7 bases, and 10 bases stayed unmatched. This CDR3 has 14 residues. CDR3 loop: CASSPLRGAGGYTF. The CDR3 DNA follows: TGTGCCAGCAGCCCCCTCAGGGGGGCGGGTGGCTACACCTTC.

The chain uses TRBV6-5 and TRBJ1-5, with 9 nucleotides matching TRBD1. V was clipped by 4 bases and J by 2 bases; unmatched bases: 0. The germline gives CDR1 MNHEY, CDR2 SVGAGI. The CDR3 covers 14 residues. CDR3 sequence (DNA): TGTGCCAGCAGTTGGACAGGGGGCAATCAGCCCCAGCATTTT. Protein: CASSWTGGNQPQHF.

The V call is TRBV5-5, the J call TRBJ2-6, with D maybe TRBD1 (6 bases). The CDR3 has 16 amino acids. Trimming cost V 2 bases and J 0 bases, with 9 bases left between them. The germline V gene encodes CDR1 SGHKS and CDR2 YYEKEE (reference sequence). The CDR3 DNA is TGTGCCAGCAGCTTCGGACAGTACTCTGGGGCCAACGTCCTGACTTTC. It codes for CASSFGQYSGANVLTF.

This chain joins TRBV5-1 and TRBJ2-1; the D is unclear. V was trimmed by 4 bases and J by 9 bases, leaving 11 bases between them. The germline gives CDR1 SGHRS, CDR2 YFSETQ. The CDR3 is 12 residues long. CDR3 residues: CASSDVPGEQFF. Here the CDR3 DNA reads TGCGCCAGCAGCGATGTACCCGGTGAGCAGTTCTTC.

The J gene is TRBJ2-6, the V gene TRBV9; 13 nucleotides agree with TRBD2. CDR1 and CDR2 from the germline V gene are SGDLS and YYNGEE. Trimming took 4 bases from V and 1 from J; bases not matched to a gene: 2. This CDR3 is 17 amino acids long. CDR3 protein: CASSRLAGGSGANVLTF. In nucleotides, the CDR3 is TGTGCCAGCAGCAGACTAGCGGGAGGATCTGGGGCCAACGTCCTGACTTTC.

The J gene is TRBJ1-4, the V gene TRBV6-1; 7 bases agree with TRBD1. CDR1 is MNHNS, CDR2 SASEGT, per germline. V was clipped by 2 bases and J by 7 bases; unmatched bases: 4. The CDR3 spans 14 residues. This chain's CDR3 is CASSELRGSEKLFF. CDR3 DNA: TGTGCCAGCAGTGAACTCAGGGGGAGTGAAAAACTGTTTTTT.

The V and J genes are TRBV4-1 and TRBJ2-7, with 7 positions matching TRBD2. The CDR3 runs 16 residues. Germline V gene lookup returns CDR1 MGHRA and CDR2 YSYEKL. J lost 3 bases, V lost 0 bases, and 8 bases had no gene match. CDR3 DNA sequence: TGCGCCAGCAGCCAAGATCAGGCGGGAGTGGGCTACGAGCAGTACTTC. This encodes CASSQDQAGVGYEQYF.

The V gene is TRBV4-2, the J gene TRBJ2-6, with TRBD2 matching 10 bases. Germline V CDR1 and CDR2: LGHNA, YNFKEQ. The CDR3 extends over 17 amino acids. J gave up 2 bases and V 3 bases, and 4 bases lay outside the gene matches. CDR3 region: CASSQLAGAAGANVLTF. The CDR3, as DNA: TGTGCCAGCAGCCAGCTAGCGGGAGCAGCTGGGGCCAACGTCCTGACTTTC.

The rearrangement uses TRBV9 and TRBJ1-2; D possibly corresponds to TRBD1 (5 bases). The CDR3 is 15 residues long. The V gene lost 0 bases and the J gene lost 1 base, with 10 bases spanning the gap. Germline V lookup: CDR1 SGDLS, CDR2 YYNGEE. The CDR3 is CASSVAGHLNYGYTF. Written as DNA, the CDR3 is TGTGCCAGCAGCGTAGCTGGACACCTTAACTATGGCTACACCTTC. Full variable domain (missing parts from reference TRBV9 and TRBJ1-2): DSGVTQTPKHLITATGQRVTLRCSPRSGDLSVYWYQQSLDQGLQFLIQYYNGEERAKGNILERFSAQQFPDLHSELNLSSLELGDSALYFCASSVAGHLNYGYTFGSGTRLTVV.

V usage is TRBV6-2 or TRBV6-3 and J usage is TRBJ2-7; tentative D call: TRBD2 (5 bases). CDR1 is MNHEY and CDR2 is SVGEGT in the germline V gene. The CDR3 contains 12 residues. The V and J ends lost 5 bases and 0 bases respectively, with 5 bases between them. CDR3 loop: CASSGSSYEQYF. The CDR3 region has the DNA TGTGCCAGCAGTGGGAGCTCCTACGAGCAGTACTTC.

The sample holds one count of this clone. Other DNA sequences in this sample translate to the same CDR3. V and J are TRBV7-8 and TRBJ2-7; 9 bases align to TRBD2. J lost 2 bases, V lost 1 base, and 3 bases had no gene match. Germline values: CDR1 SGHVS, CDR2 FQNEAQ. There are 15 residues in the CDR3. The CDR3 region has the DNA TGTGCCAGCAGCTTAGGGACTAGCGTCACCTACGAGCAGTACTTC. Its translation: CASSLGTSVTYEQYF. The whole variable domain, filled in from reference TRBV7-8 and TRBJ2-7, reads GAGVSQSPRYKVAKRGQDVALRCDPISGHVSLFWYQQALGQGPEFLTYFQNEAQLDKSGLPSDRFFAERPEGSVSTLKIQRTQQEDSAVYLCASSLGTSVTYEQYFGPGTRLTVT.

This clone qualifies as medium-sized (0.01 to 0.1%). V is TRBV28 and J is TRBJ2-3; TRBD2 matches at 10 bases. Germline CDR1 is MDHEN and CDR2 is SYDVKM. CDR3 length: 14 residues. Germline trimming cut 5 bases from V and 4 bases from J; bases unmatched to any gene: 3. CDR3 region: CASSPGLASDTQYF. The CDR3 nucleotides are TGTGCCAGCAGTCCGGGACTAGCGTCAGATACGCAGTATTTT.

The rearrangement links TRBV30 to TRBJ1-2; D call uncertain. V was pared by 3 bases and J by 8 bases, with 7 bases between. Germline V gene lookup returns CDR1 GTSNPN and CDR2 SVGIG (reference sequence). This CDR3 is built from 10 residues. Here the CDR3 reads CAWRDWGYTF. The CDR3, as DNA: TGTGCCTGGAGGGACTGGGGCTACACCTTC. The variable domain in full, completed from reference TRBV30 and TRBJ1-2, reads SQTIHQWPATLVQPVGSPLSLECTVEGTSNPNLYWYRQAAGRGLQLLFYSVGIGQISSEVPQNLSASRPQDRQFILSSKKLLLSDSGFYLCAWRDWGYTFGSGTRLTVV.

This chain connects TRBV21-1 to TRBJ2-7; TRBD1 reflects the table's D call only, with no check against the DNA. TRBV21-1 represents a pseudogene. This CDR3 comprises 15 residues. CDR3 loop: CASSPGQGVSYEQYF. CDR3 nucleotide sequence: TGTGCCAGCAGTCCGGGACAGGGGGTCTCCTACGAGCAGTACTTC.

The chain combines TRBV7-2 with TRBJ1-1; 8 bases fit TRBD1. The germline CDR1 and CDR2 sequences are SGHTA and FQGNSA. With V trimmed by 0 bases and J by 4 bases, 4 bases remained unmatched. The CDR3 length is 15 residues. CDR3 in amino acids: CASSLALTGVTEAFF. The DNA of the CDR3 is TGTGCCAGCAGCTTAGCACTGACAGGGGTCACTGAAGCTTTCTTT.

The gene calls are TRBV7-6 and TRBJ2-5; 9 bases match TRBD2. The CDR3 is 15 residues long. The germline V gene encodes CDR1 SGHVS and CDR2 FNYEAQ. The V gene end was trimmed by 1 base and the J gene end by 4 bases; junction bases not matched to a gene: 4. CDR3 sequence: CASSLGLAGTETQYF. Written as DNA, the CDR3 is TGTGCCAGCAGCTTAGGGCTAGCGGGAACAGAGACCCAGTACTTC.

This chain links TRBV2 with TRBJ2-7, with TRBD1 identical over 7 bases. V was pared by 2 bases and J by 3 bases, with 4 bases of the junction left unmatched. CDR1 and CDR2 from the germline V gene are SNHLY and FYNNEI. The CDR3 has 14 amino acids. The CDR3 loop is CASSEWGTDYEQYF. As DNA, the CDR3 is TGTGCCAGCAGTGAATGGGGGACAGACTACGAGCAGTACTTC.

The chain recombines TRBV5-5 with TRBJ2-7; 8 nucleotides line up with TRBD2. The CDR3 consists of 16 residues. V was pared by 1 base and J by 7 bases, with 13 bases of the junction left unmatched. From germline, CDR1 is SGHKS and CDR2 YYEKEE (reference sequence). The CDR3 nucleotides are TGTGCCAGCAGCTTGCGGGGGAGCGGGAGCGTGGGAGAGCAGTACTTC. Its protein is CASSLRGSGSVGEQYF.

The CDR3 nucleotides are TGCAGTGCTACCTTGGAGGAGCAGTACTTC. Residues: CSATLEEQYF. The genes are TRBV20-1 and TRBJ2-7; D uncertain. Trimming pared 4 bases from V and 7 bases from J, leaving 8 bases between. The germline gives CDR1 DFQATT, CDR2 SNEGSKA (reference sequence). This CDR3 has 10 amino acids.

The chain employs TRBV28 and TRBJ1-1, with TRBD1 identical over 7 bases. CDR3 length: 17 residues. V shed 7 bases, J shed 4 bases, and the junction held 18 bases outside the gene matches. Germline values: CDR1 MDHEN, CDR2 SYDVKM. The CDR3 DNA follows: TGTGCCAGCACCAACATCAGGGGGGTCTTCGGTATCACTGAAGCTTTCTTT. This gives the protein CASTNIRGVFGITEAFF.

The rearrangement uses TRBV6-6 and TRBJ2-7; 7 bases are a match to TRBD1. CDR3 length equals 13 residues. The V and J ends lost 5 bases and 3 bases, in that order; junction bases with no gene match: 4. Looked up from germline, CDR1 is MNHNY and CDR2 is SVGAGI (reference sequence). CDR3 region: CASSHTGDYEQYF. CDR3 in DNA: TGTGCCAGCAGTCACACAGGGGACTACGAGCAGTACTTC.

This clone was seen a handful of times. The chain combines TRBV7-9 with TRBJ1-3; no definite D call. Germline V gene lookup returns CDR1 SEHNR and CDR2 FQNEAQ (reference sequence). This CDR3 is 13 amino acids long. V lost 1 base and J 5 bases, leaving 6 bases between the germline ends. CDR3 sequence: CASSLVLRNTIYF. For the CDR3, the DNA is TGTGCCAGCAGCTTAGTTCTTAGAAACACCATATATTTT.